The 19 T cell receptor beta chains below come from one sample, sequenced in a study of blood T cell repertoires in COVID-19. Some clones are missing from TCRdb's copy, which holds only in-frame ones; the method was immunoSEQ multiplex PCR. The data show 100,000 to 150,000 clones, around 86% seen once. The specimen sequenced was peripheral blood. These receptors were collected from a man older than 75 with active or convalescent COVID-19.

The gene calls are TRBV19 and TRBJ2-1; 14 bases align to TRBD2. This CDR3 spans 15 amino acids. The ends lost 7 bases at V and 6 bases at J; junction bases unmatched: 5. In germline, CDR1 is LNHDA, CDR2 SQIVND (reference sequence). As DNA, the CDR3 is TGTGCCAGTACTCAGACTAGCGGGGGGGCCAATGAGCAGTTCTTC. Amino acid sequence: CASTQTSGGANEQFF.

The genes are TRBV25-1 and TRBJ2-4; a possible D gene is TRBD1 (6 bases). This CDR3 comprises 15 residues. Trimming stripped 3 bases from V and 7 bases from J, with 16 bases between. Germline CDR1 and CDR2: MGHDK and SYGVNS. This CDR3 reads CASSEGRGRVNIQYF. The CDR3 nucleotides read TGTGCCAGCAGTGAGGGCAGGGGTCGAGTGAACATTCAGTACTTC.

The chain is built from TRBV3-1 (or the pseudogene TRBV3-2) and TRBJ1-5; D may be TRBD1 (5 bases). This CDR3 has 15 residues. Trimming took off 3 bases at V and 2 bases at J, with 11 bases between the two ends. CDR1 is LGHDT and CDR2 is YNNKEL in the germline V gene (reference sequence). CDR3 in DNA: TGTGCCAGCAGCCAGGGCAGGGTTGGCAATCAGCCCCAGCATTTT. Amino acid sequence: CASSQGRVGNQPQHF.

CDR3 loop: CASSPSGRSYEQYF. The CDR3 DNA reads TGTGCCAGCTCACCCTCAGGGAGGTCCTACGAGCAGTACTTC. The chain couples TRBV18 to TRBJ2-7; D possibly corresponds to TRBD2 (6 bases). Germline V gives CDR1 KGHSH, CDR2 LQKENI. The CDR3 covers 14 residues. V shed 3 bases and J shed 1 base, with 10 bases lying between them.

The chain combines TRBV29-1 with TRBJ1-2, with 10 bases lining up with TRBD1. V lost 7 bases to trimming and J lost 4 bases; unmatched junction nucleotides: 9. Germline V gene data show CDR1 as SQVTM and CDR2 as ANQGSEA. The CDR3 sequence is 14 residues long. The CDR3 nucleotides are TGCAGCGCCGCCGGGACAGGGGTGCCCTATGGCTACACCTTC. It is translated as CSAAGTGVPYGYTF.

The chain recombines TRBV9 with TRBJ2-7, with 8 bases matching TRBD1. The CDR3 contains 15 residues. The V gene's germline CDR1 is SGDLS and CDR2 YYNGEE. V lost 3 bases and J lost 6; bases outside the gene matches: 11. The CDR3: CASSDPGGATGEQYF. In nucleotides, the CDR3 is TGTGCCAGCAGCGACCCAGGGGGCGCGACGGGCGAGCAGTACTTC.

The table lists this clone with a count of one. The chain joins TRBV18 to TRBJ1-2, with D unclear. The germline gives CDR1 KGHSH, CDR2 LQKENI. The CDR3 length is 15 residues. V shed 4 bases and J shed 4 bases, with 16 bases lying between them. The CDR3 sequence: CASSLSLETSYGYTF. CDR3 DNA sequence: TGTGCCAGCTCACTCTCCCTGGAGACTAGCTATGGCTACACCTTC.

This clone was seen only a few times. The CDR3 here is CSSQTSGRADTQYF. DNA for the CDR3: TGCAGCTCCCAGACTAGCGGGAGGGCGGATACGCAGTATTTT. This chain links TRBV29-1 with TRBJ2-3; TRBD2 matches at 14 bases. J lost 6 bases, V lost 8 bases, and 7 bases had no gene match. Looked up from germline, CDR1 is SQVTM and CDR2 is ANQGSEA. The CDR3 consists of 14 residues.

In nucleotides, the CDR3 is TGCGCCAGCAGCGGGGGACAGCGCAATGAAAAACTGTTTTTT. Translating gives CASSGGQRNEKLFF. This sequence joins TRBV5-1 and TRBJ1-4; 7 bases align to TRBD1. The CDR3 contains 14 residues. J gave up 5 bases and V 4 bases, and 5 bases lay outside the gene matches. Germline-derived CDR1 and CDR2 are SGHRS and YFSETQ.

This chain connects TRBV24-1 to TRBJ2-3; TRBD2 agrees at 8 bases. The CDR3 is 15 residues long. Germline lookup yields CDR1 KGHDR and CDR2 SFDVKD. Trimming at V came to 0 bases and at J to 9 bases, leaving 7 bases not matched to a gene. CDR3 amino acids: CATSDLRGGQGTQYF. Here the CDR3 DNA reads TGTGCCACCAGTGATTTGCGGGGGGGCCAGGGGACGCAGTATTTT.

This clone is a singleton in its sample. The chain combines TRBV15 with TRBJ2-5; a weak D match, TRBD2 (5 bases). This CDR3 comprises 15 residues. Germline lookup yields CDR1 LNHNV and CDR2 YYDKDF (reference sequence). Trimming removed 1 base at V and 4 bases at J, with 13 bases between. CDR3 loop: CATSRATGRGETQYF. In DNA, the CDR3 is TGTGCCACCAGCAGAGCGACGGGCCGGGGAGAGACCCAGTACTTC.

Points on this clone: One junction end disagrees with the germline gene, perhaps due to a read error. At the DNA level, this CDR3 is encoded by other sequences in the same sample as well. CDR3 bases: TGTGCCAGCAGACAGGACTTTACAGGGGGGAACGAGAACACCGGGGAACTGTTTTTT. It is translated as CASRQDFTGGNENTGELFF. This sequence joins TRBV27 and TRBJ2-2; 8 bases line up with TRBD1. Per germline, CDR1 MNHEY and CDR2 SMNVEV (reference sequence). This CDR3 has 19 residues.

The V and J genes are TRBV19 and TRBJ1-1, with TRBD1 identical over 11 bases. This CDR3 region has 17 residues. J was trimmed by 5 bases and V by 4 bases; bases with no gene match: 12. Germline-derived CDR1 and CDR2 are LNHDA and SQIVND (reference sequence). CDR3 bases: TGTGCCAGTAGTAGGTGGACAGGGGGCTTATCGGGGACTGAAGCTTTCTTT. Its protein is CASSRWTGGLSGTEAFF.

The chain is built from TRBV12-3 or TRBV12-4 and TRBJ2-1, with TRBD2 as a possible D gene (6 bases). Trimming left V 3 bases short and J 15 bases short, with 12 bases between. The CDR3 has 11 amino acids. The CDR3 spells CASSFGGKVFF. Here the CDR3 DNA reads TGTGCCAGCAGTTTTGGAGGGAAGGTGTTCTTC.

This clone was seen only once. The V and J genes are TRBV30 and TRBJ1-5; D not resolved. CDR1 and CDR2 (germline): GTSNPN, SVGIG (reference sequence). V was shortened by 2 bases and J by 5 bases, with 10 bases between the two germline ends. The CDR3 runs to 13 residues. This CDR3 reads CAWSISRDQPQHF. CDR3 in DNA: TGTGCCTGGAGTATTTCGAGGGATCAGCCCCAGCATTTT.

The V and J genes are TRBV18 and TRBJ2-3, with TRBD2 matching 8 bases. The junction had 9 bases not matched to a gene; V was cut back by 2 bases and J by 5 bases. The CDR3 runs 16 residues. Germline V gene lookup returns CDR1 KGHSH and CDR2 LQKENI. Written as DNA, the CDR3 is TGTGCCAGCTCACCAACGGCCGGGGGGGCCTTAGATACGCAGTATTTT. Protein sequence: CASSPTAGGALDTQYF.

The J gene is TRBJ2-3, the V gene TRBV7-2; tentatively, D is TRBD1 (6 bases). Germline V gene sequence: CDR1 SGHTA, CDR2 FQGNSA. V lost 7 bases, J lost 2 bases, and 13 bases lay in between. This CDR3 contains 14 residues. Here the CDR3 reads CASTRTVHTDTQYF. CDR3 bases: TGTGCCAGCACCCGGACAGTGCACACAGATACGCAGTATTTT.

The rearrangement joins TRBV7-3 to TRBJ2-2, with 8 nucleotides matching TRBD1. CDR1 is SGHTA and CDR2 is FQGTGA in the germline V gene. The CDR3 loop spans 13 amino acids. V was pared by 8 bases and J by 2 bases, with 1 base of the junction left unmatched. The CDR3: CASGQGNTGELFF. The CDR3 region has the DNA TGTGCCAGCGGACAGGGAAACACCGGGGAGCTGTTTTTT.

The V and J genes are TRBV10-2 and TRBJ2-3; D is unclear. Germline lookup yields CDR1 WSHSY and CDR2 SAAADI. The V gene lost 5 bases and the J gene lost 8 bases, with 8 bases spanning the gap. The CDR3 runs 11 residues. The CDR3 is CASSTSGTQYF. The CDR3, as DNA: TGCGCCAGCAGTACCAGTGGTACGCAGTATTTT.